This T cell receptor beta chain was documented in a study of T cells in Graves' hyperthyroidism and ophthalmopathy (dated by TCRdb to the late 2010s). Study-wide context: Peripheral blood samples were taken at initial diagnosis, before any treatment was given. To identify TCR V-J signatures that set the groups apart, the researchers used a discovery cohort of about a hundred patients, made up of some 41 with Graves' ophthalmopathy and some 60 with stable Graves' hyperthyroidism. Whether ophthalmopathy could be predicted prospectively was tested in an independent validation cohort made up of under 20 hyperthyroidism patients plus 17 patients who later progressed to ophthalmopathy. The 85 to 100 discovery patients were divided at random into training and test sets in a 7:3 ratio. In roughly six Graves' hyperthyroidism patients, the study also compared T-cell repertoires from thyroid tissue with T-cell repertoires from blood. Following sampling, methimazole starting at 30 mg daily was given to hyperthyroidism patients, and high-dose intravenous methylprednisolone was given to ophthalmopathy patients. TCR Vbeta CDR3 sequencing of 135 peripheral blood samples (approximately 44 ophthalmopathy, roughly 74 hyperthyroidism and approximately 17 progressor patients) is reported in the paper.

The full study reports these points: Sample size was not statistically predetermined, and blinding of investigators to group allocation was not performed. Blood samples also contained most of the expanded thyroid clonotypes (frequency above 0.001), which suggests that blood repertoires may reflect thyroid immune responses. In validation, progression to ophthalmopathy was predicted by the model with around 70% sensitivity and 72.22% specificity, a median of approximately 6.5 months before onset. In cross-validation, a model built on a 13 V-J signature told ophthalmopathy apart from stable hyperthyroidism with about 90% sensitivity and 81% to 82% specificity, and in testing the same model reached 80%/75%.

TCR beta CDR3 regions were amplified from RNA transcripts. The TCR CDR3 was subjected to a first round of RT-PCR using the HTBI primer set and the Qiagen OneStep RT-PCR kit. A second multiplex PCR round built the libraries, followed by size selection and purification. Sequencing of the libraries was done on an Illumina HiSeq2000 using paired-end 100 bp reads. The authors' pipeline ran thus. SOAPnuke was used to process the raw data, throwing out any read that contained adapters or uncalled bases, had a mean Phred below 15, or lacked an exact constant-primer or identifier match. High-quality paired reads were merged using COPE v1.2.5, and each unique nucleotide sequence was defined as a clonotype. MiTCR v1.1 was used to align clonotypes to the IMGT TRBV, TRBD and TRBJ reference segments. Analysis was restricted to V-J combinations with a frequency above 0.0001, which covered roughly 99% of repertoires. The TCS score was defined as the ratio of F50 (clonal expansion) to E x V (chaos), calculated using BLOSUM62-based TCRdist between CDR3 peptides within each V-J. Welch's t-statistics and random forest reduced several hundred V-J features to 13, which were used in a naive Bayes classifier (R e1071). In-frame beta chains were kept once TCRdb had trimmed the public reads at Q25 with fastp and called clones with MiXCR. Entries that share a CDR3 protein sequence are merged under the most common genes and DNA. TCRdb, not the original authors, processed these V and J calls. Counted in this sample were fewer than 500,000 distinct CDR3 sequences; about 14% of them appeared once. The ten top clones hold around 20% of the sample.

This clonotype was observed at least ten times. The target of this receptor is not known. No per-base quality is available; no much larger clone lies one base away. Moderately to severely active disease, a Clinical Activity Score of at least 3, a NOSPECS grade of at least 4, and a duration under 3 months were present in ophthalmopathy patients. Any patient with an uncontrolled infection, another autoimmune disease, pregnancy or lactation was excluded. Diagnoses were established on the basis of clinical symptoms, serum thyroxine and TRAb, thyroid ultrasound, and orbital computed tomography. PBMCs were isolated from 7.5 to 10 ml of fresh peripheral blood by Ficoll-Paque density gradient centrifugation. Trizol reagent was used to extract total RNA, and RNA quality was then checked on an Agilent 2100 Bioanalyzer. The TCR was taken from a woman under 40 with Graves' ophthalmopathy. The sequencing sample was made of blood.

The DNA sequence is given as TGTGCCAGCAGTACGGGCCTCCACCAAGAGACCCAGTACTTC. Translated, it gives CASSTGLHQETQYF. Rearrangement joined TRBV27 to TRBJ2-5; the D gene identity is not certain. V was cut back by 5 bases and J by 0 bases, leaving a gap of 10 bases between them. The germline V gene (reference sequence) gives CDR1 as MNHEY and CDR2 as SMNVEV. Including the terminal cysteine and phenylalanine, the CDR3 comprises 14 residues. Left in the record is the CDR3 DNA by itself, 42 bases read in frame from the first base.